One T cell receptor beta chain is described in this entry. The data derive from a study of OX40 agonist ivuxolimab in advanced cancers. Assay: immunoSEQ multiplex PCR; the TCRdb copy retains only in-frame clones and omits some. The sample lists 100,000 or so clones, around 86% occurring once. The CDR3 runs 14 residues. In germline, CDR1 is SGHRS, CDR2 YFSETQ. V lost 1 base to trimming and J lost 0 bases, with 7 bases between them. The cohort excluded patients with autoimmune disease history or systemic immunosuppression. The chain carries TRBV5-1 and TRBJ1-1; D call uncertain. Sequences were derived from CD4+ or CD8+ T cells sorted from blood, sampled in a trial of the OX40 agonist ivuxolimab. The sequence derives from an adult with an advanced solid tumor such as melanoma, head and neck, liver or kidney cancer. In DNA, the CDR3 is TGCGCCAGCAGCTTGATAGGCCTGAACACTGAAGCTTTCTTT. Residues: CASSLIGLNTEAFF.